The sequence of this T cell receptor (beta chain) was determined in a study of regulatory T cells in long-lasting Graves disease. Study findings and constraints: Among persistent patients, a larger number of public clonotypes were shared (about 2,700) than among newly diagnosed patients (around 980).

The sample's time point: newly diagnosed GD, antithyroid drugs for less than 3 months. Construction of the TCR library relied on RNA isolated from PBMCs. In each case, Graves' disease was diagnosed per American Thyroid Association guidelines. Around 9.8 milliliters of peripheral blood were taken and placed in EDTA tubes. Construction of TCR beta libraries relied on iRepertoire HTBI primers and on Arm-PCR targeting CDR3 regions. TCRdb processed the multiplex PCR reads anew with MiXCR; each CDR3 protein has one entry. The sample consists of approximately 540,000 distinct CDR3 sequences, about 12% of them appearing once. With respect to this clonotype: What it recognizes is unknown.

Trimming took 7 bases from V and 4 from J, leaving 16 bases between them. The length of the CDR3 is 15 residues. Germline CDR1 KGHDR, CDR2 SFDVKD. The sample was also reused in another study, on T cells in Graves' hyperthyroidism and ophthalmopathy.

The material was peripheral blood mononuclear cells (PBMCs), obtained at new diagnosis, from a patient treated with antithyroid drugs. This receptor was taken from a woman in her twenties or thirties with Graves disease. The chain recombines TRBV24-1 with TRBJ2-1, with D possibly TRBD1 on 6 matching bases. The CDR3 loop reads CATSPEDRRYNEQFF. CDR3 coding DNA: TGTGCCACCAGCCCGGAGGACAGAAGGTACAATGAGCAGTTCTTC.